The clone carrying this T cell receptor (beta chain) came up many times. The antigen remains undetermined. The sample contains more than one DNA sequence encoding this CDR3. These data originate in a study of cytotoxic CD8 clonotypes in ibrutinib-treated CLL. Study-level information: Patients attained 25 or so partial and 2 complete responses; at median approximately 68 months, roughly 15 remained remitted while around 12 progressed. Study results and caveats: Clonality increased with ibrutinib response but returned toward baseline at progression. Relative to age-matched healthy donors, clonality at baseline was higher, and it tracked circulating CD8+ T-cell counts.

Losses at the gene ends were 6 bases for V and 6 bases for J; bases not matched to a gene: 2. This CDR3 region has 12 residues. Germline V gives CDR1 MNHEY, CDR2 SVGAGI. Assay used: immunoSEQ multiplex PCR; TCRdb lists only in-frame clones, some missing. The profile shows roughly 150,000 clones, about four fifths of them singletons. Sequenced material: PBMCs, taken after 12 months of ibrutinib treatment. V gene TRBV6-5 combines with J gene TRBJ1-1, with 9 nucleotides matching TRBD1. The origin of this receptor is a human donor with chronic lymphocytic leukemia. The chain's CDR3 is CASRRTGAEAFF. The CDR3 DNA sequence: TGTGCCAGCAGACGGACAGGGGCTGAAGCTTTCTTT.